This T cell receptor beta chain was documented in a study of blood T cell repertoires in COVID-19. Overall study context: Acute and convalescent COVID-19 samples came from the United States, Italy and Spain. PBMCs, B-cell-depleted T cells, or T cells provided the cDNA or gDNA that made up the material.

Per the study methods: Nucleated cell number was recorded as an estimate derived from reference gene primer amplification. TCRdb's table, derived via immunoSEQ multiplex PCR, lists solely in-frame clones and lacks some. From that table come the V and J calls and clone size; the DNA was used to work out D and trimming. This sample carries about 130,000 clones, about 80% of them seen once, and the ten largest clones take 3.8%. The germline V gene has CDR1 SNHLY and CDR2 FYNNEI. Trimming cost V 6 bases and J 0 bases, with 11 bases left between them. This CDR3 is 15 amino acids long. The genes are TRBV2 and TRBJ2-2, with D possibly being TRBD1 (7 bases). The sequenced material came from peripheral blood. The TCR comes from a woman aged 50 to 60 with acute or convalescent COVID-19. As DNA, the CDR3 is TGTGCCAGCAGCGCGGGGACAGCGAACACCGGGGAGCTGTTTTTT. Amino acids: CASSAGTANTGELFF.